This TCR beta chain came from a study of blood T cell repertoires in COVID-19. There are 14 residues in the CDR3. CDR1 SQVTM and CDR2 ANQGSEA come from the germline V gene. V was shortened by 4 bases and J by 4 bases, with 13 bases between the two germline ends. Generated by immunoSEQ multiplex PCR, the TCRdb table keeps only in-frame clones and is missing some. The top ten clones hold around 13% of a sample with a few hundred thousand clones, approximately 80% of them seen once. Sequencing was performed on peripheral blood. This chain connects TRBV29-1 to TRBJ2-2, with D maybe TRBD1 (6 bases). The clonotype was recovered from a human donor in a cohort sampled during active COVID-19. DNA of the CDR3: TGCAGCGTTGGTAACAGGGTGGGCACCGGGGAGCTGTTTTTT. Protein: CSVGNRVGTGELFF.